This is a list of T cell receptor beta chains from one sample in a study of cytomegalovirus exposure and HLA in healthy donors. Here immunoSEQ multiplex PCR was the method, and the copy in TCRdb shows in-frame clones only, minus some. This table holds about 200,000 clones, 84% found once. Sequenced material: PBMCs. The source is a woman aged 25 to 39 in good health and CMV-seropositive. The CDR3 runs from the conserved cysteine through the conserved F or W. The D gene is left open where the match is weak. The size of a clone is reported for some rows only, either as once, few or many, or as a class for expanded clones.

j_call: TRBJ2-1; v_call: TRBV4-1; clone_size: .; d_call: .; cdr3_nt: TGCGCCAGCAGCCCGCTCGAGGGCCGCTACAATGAGCAGTTCTTC; cdr3_aa: CASSPLEGRYNEQFF
j_call: TRBJ1-4; v_call: TRBV2; clone_size: .; d_call: TRBD1; cdr3_nt: TGTGCCAGCAGTTTGGACAGGAATGAAAAACTGTTTTTT; cdr3_aa: CASSLDRNEKLFF
j_call: TRBJ2-1; v_call: TRBV6-5; clone_size: .; d_call: .; cdr3_nt: TGTGCCAGCAGTTACTCCTATTCTATGAACGAGCAGTTCTTC; cdr3_aa: CASSYSYSMNEQFF
j_call: TRBJ1-2; v_call: TRBV7-8; clone_size: few; d_call: .; cdr3_nt: TGTGCCAGCAGCCCTGTCGGGGATTATGGCTACACCTTC; cdr3_aa: CASSPVGDYGYTF
j_call: TRBJ2-7; v_call: TRBV27; clone_size: few; d_call: TRBD1; cdr3_nt: TGTGCCAGCAGTCGCCGGGACAGGAGTCTGTTGGAGCAGTACTTC; cdr3_aa: CASSRRDRSLLEQYF
j_call: TRBJ1-3; v_call: TRBV30; clone_size: once; d_call: TRBD1; cdr3_nt: TGTGCCTGGAGTGTAGGGGGCGGAAACACCATATATTTT; cdr3_aa: CAWSVGGGNTIYF
j_call: TRBJ1-1; v_call: TRBV29-1; clone_size: .; d_call: TRBD1; cdr3_nt: TGCAGCGTCCTCCCGACGTCGTGGACAGGGGATCTGAACACTGAAGCTTTCTTT; cdr3_aa: CSVLPTSWTGDLNTEAFF
j_call: TRBJ1-1; v_call: TRBV18; clone_size: medium-sized; d_call: .; cdr3_nt: TGTGCCAGCTCACCAATTGGGGGGTCCAACTCATATCAAACTGAAGCTTTCTTT; cdr3_aa: CASSPIGGSNSYQTEAFF
j_call: TRBJ2-1; v_call: TRBV2; clone_size: .; d_call: TRBD2; cdr3_nt: TGTGCCAGCACCCGACTAGCGGGCAGCTCCTACAATGAGCAGTTCTTC; cdr3_aa: CASTRLAGSSYNEQFF
j_call: TRBJ2-7; v_call: TRBV10-3; clone_size: .; d_call: .; cdr3_nt: TGTGCCATCCGCCCGAGACAGGAGCACTACGAGCAGTACTTC; cdr3_aa: CAIRPRQEHYEQYF
j_call: TRBJ1-5; v_call: TRBV19; clone_size: .; d_call: .; cdr3_nt: TGTGCCACCCGTCGTCGGGGTAGCAATCAGCCCCAGCATTTT; cdr3_aa: CATRRRGSNQPQHF
j_call: TRBJ2-3; v_call: TRBV11-2; clone_size: once; d_call: TRBD2; cdr3_nt: TGTGCCAGCAGCCATCCTAGCGGCCTAGATACGCAGTATTTT; cdr3_aa: CASSHPSGLDTQYF
j_call: TRBJ2-3; v_call: TRBV5-4; clone_size: .; d_call: TRBD1; cdr3_nt: TGTGCCAGCAGCCGCCTGGACAGGGACACAGATACGCAGTATTTT; cdr3_aa: CASSRLDRDTDTQYF
j_call: TRBJ2-2; v_call: TRBV4-2; clone_size: .; d_call: TRBD2; cdr3_nt: TGTGCCAGCAGCCAAGATGTGGCGGGAGCCACCGGGGAGCTGTTTTTT; cdr3_aa: CASSQDVAGATGELFF
j_call: TRBJ1-5; v_call: TRBV7-2; clone_size: .; d_call: .; cdr3_nt: TGTGCCAGCAGCTCAACCCAGAATCAGCCCCAGCATTTT; cdr3_aa: CASSSTQNQPQHF
j_call: TRBJ2-3; v_call: TRBV14; clone_size: .; d_call: TRBD2; cdr3_nt: TGTGCCAGCAGCCAAGTTAGCGGGAGGGTCACAGATACGCAGTATTTT; cdr3_aa: CASSQVSGRVTDTQYF
j_call: TRBJ2-5; v_call: TRBV29-1; clone_size: .; d_call: .; cdr3_nt: TGCAGCGGTGGGGTCGGGAGCCAAGAGACCCAGTACTTC; cdr3_aa: CSGGVGSQETQYF
j_call: TRBJ1-5; v_call: TRBV7-8; clone_size: .; d_call: .; cdr3_nt: TGTGCCAGCAGCTTACAAGGGGTGGGCGACAATCAGCCCCAGCATTTT; cdr3_aa: CASSLQGVGDNQPQHF
j_call: TRBJ1-4; v_call: TRBV29-1; clone_size: .; d_call: .; cdr3_nt: TGCAGCGTTGAAGCAGCTAATGAAAAACTGTTTTTT; cdr3_aa: CSVEAANEKLFF
j_call: TRBJ1-2; v_call: TRBV7-9; clone_size: .; d_call: .; cdr3_nt: TGTGCCAGCAGCTTGGCCGGGGGGCAGGCGTCGAACTATGGCTACACCTTC; cdr3_aa: CASSLAGGQASNYGYTF
j_call: TRBJ2-3; v_call: TRBV7-2; clone_size: .; d_call: TRBD1; cdr3_nt: TGTGCCAGCAGCTTGAGGGGGCGCAGAGATACGCAGTATTTT; cdr3_aa: CASSLRGRRDTQYF
j_call: TRBJ1-1; v_call: TRBV6-5; clone_size: once; d_call: .; cdr3_nt: TGTGCCAGCTCTCGCGTGCCAGGGTACACTGAAGCTTTCTTT; cdr3_aa: CASSRVPGYTEAFF
j_call: TRBJ2-7; v_call: TRBV27; clone_size: .; d_call: TRBD2; cdr3_nt: TGTGCCAGCAGTTTCTCCCCCCGACTAGCGGGAGGGCGGGAGCAGTACTTC; cdr3_aa: CASSFSPRLAGGREQYF
j_call: TRBJ1-5; v_call: TRBV7-9; clone_size: few; d_call: TRBD1; cdr3_nt: TGTGCCAGCAGCCCGACAGGGGAATATCAGCCCCAGCATTTT; cdr3_aa: CASSPTGEYQPQHF
j_call: TRBJ2-4; v_call: TRBV5-4; clone_size: few; d_call: .; cdr3_nt: TGTGCCAGCAGCTTCCCAGGTGGGCAGCTGTACTTC; cdr3_aa: CASSFPGGQLYF
j_call: TRBJ1-1; v_call: TRBV30; clone_size: .; d_call: .; cdr3_nt: TGTGCCTGGAGCAATTACCGGGGAGCTTTCTTT; cdr3_aa: CAWSNYRGAFF
j_call: TRBJ1-1; v_call: TRBV6-6; clone_size: few; d_call: .; cdr3_nt: TGTGCCAGCAGCAGGGGCACTGAAGCTTTCTTT; cdr3_aa: CASSRGTEAFF
j_call: TRBJ1-3; v_call: TRBV5-1; clone_size: .; d_call: TRBD1; cdr3_nt: TGCGCCAGCGGCTTGGGGGACAGGGGGAACGCGGACACCATATATTTT; cdr3_aa: CASGLGDRGNADTIYF
j_call: TRBJ1-1; v_call: TRBV7-9; clone_size: few; d_call: .; cdr3_nt: TGTGCCAGCAGCCTCTCCGGGACTGAAGCTTTCTTT; cdr3_aa: CASSLSGTEAFF
j_call: TRBJ2-3; v_call: TRBV27; clone_size: .; d_call: TRBD1; cdr3_nt: TGTGCCAGCAGTTTATTACAGGGGACAGATACGCAGTATTTT; cdr3_aa: CASSLLQGTDTQYF
j_call: TRBJ2-1; v_call: TRBV23-1; clone_size: .; d_call: TRBD1; cdr3_nt: TGCGCCAGCAGTCATGGACAGGGGAGGACGGGACACTCCTACAATGAGCAGTTCTTC; cdr3_aa: CASSHGQGRTGHSYNEQFF
j_call: TRBJ2-7; v_call: TRBV5-1; clone_size: .; d_call: .; cdr3_nt: TGCGCCAGCAGCTTGGCCGCTGACTACTTCTACGAGCAGTACTTC; cdr3_aa: CASSLAADYFYEQYF